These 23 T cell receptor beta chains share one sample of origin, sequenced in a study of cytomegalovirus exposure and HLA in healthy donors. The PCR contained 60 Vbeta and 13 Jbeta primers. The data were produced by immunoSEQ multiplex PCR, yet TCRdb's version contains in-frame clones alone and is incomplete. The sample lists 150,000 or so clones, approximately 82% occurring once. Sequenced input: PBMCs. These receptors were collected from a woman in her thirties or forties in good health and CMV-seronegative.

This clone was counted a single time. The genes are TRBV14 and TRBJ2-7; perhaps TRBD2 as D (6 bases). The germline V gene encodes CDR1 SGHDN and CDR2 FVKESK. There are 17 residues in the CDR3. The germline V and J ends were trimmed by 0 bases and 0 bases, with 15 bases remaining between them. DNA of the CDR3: TGTGCCAGCAGCCAAGACCCTAGCGAAGACAACTCCTACGAGCAGTACTTC. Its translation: CASSQDPSEDNSYEQYF.

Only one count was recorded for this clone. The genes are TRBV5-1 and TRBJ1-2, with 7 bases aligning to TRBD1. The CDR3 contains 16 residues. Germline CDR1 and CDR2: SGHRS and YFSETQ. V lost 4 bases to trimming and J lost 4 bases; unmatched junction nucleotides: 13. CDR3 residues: CASSPHLTGSGYGYTF. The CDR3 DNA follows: TGCGCCAGCAGCCCCCACCTGACAGGGTCTGGCTATGGCTACACCTTC.

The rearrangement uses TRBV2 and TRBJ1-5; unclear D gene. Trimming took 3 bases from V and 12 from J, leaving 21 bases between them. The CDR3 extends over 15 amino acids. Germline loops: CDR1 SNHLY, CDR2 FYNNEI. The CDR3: CASSDARPSINVQHF. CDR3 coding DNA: TGTGCCAGCAGTGATGCCAGGCCCTCGATCAACGTCCAGCATTTT.

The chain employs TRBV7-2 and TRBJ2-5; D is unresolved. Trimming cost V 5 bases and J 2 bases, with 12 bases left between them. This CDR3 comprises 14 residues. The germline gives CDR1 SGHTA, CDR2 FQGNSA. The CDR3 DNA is TGTGCCAGCAGCGTTCTAGGCCTGCAAGAGACCCAGTACTTC. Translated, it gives CASSVLGLQETQYF. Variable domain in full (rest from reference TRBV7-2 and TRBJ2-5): GAGVSQSPSNKVTEKGKDVELRCDPISGHTALYWYRQSLGQGLEFLIYFQGNSAPDKSGLPSDRFSAERTGGSVSTLTIQRTQQEDSAVYLCASSVLGLQETQYFGPGTRLLVL.

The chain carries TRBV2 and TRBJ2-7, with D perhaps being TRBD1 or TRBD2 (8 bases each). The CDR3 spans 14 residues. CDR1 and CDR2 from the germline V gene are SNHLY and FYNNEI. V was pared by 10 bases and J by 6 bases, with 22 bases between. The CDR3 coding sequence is TGTGCCAACAGGGGGACTAGTCGGGTTCGCGAGCAGTACTTC. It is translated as CANRGTSRVREQYF.

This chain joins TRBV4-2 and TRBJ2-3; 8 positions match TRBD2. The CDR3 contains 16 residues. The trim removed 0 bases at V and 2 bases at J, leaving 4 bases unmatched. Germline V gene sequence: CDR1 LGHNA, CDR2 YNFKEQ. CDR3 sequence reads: CASSQDLAGLTDTQYF. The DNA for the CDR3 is TGTGCCAGCAGCCAAGATTTAGCGGGACTCACAGATACGCAGTATTTT.

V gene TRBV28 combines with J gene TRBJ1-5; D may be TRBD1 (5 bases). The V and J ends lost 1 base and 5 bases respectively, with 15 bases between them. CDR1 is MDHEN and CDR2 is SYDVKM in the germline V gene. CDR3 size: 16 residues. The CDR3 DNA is TGTGCCAGCAGTTTATCCACCGGGACTGAATATCAGCCCCAGCATTTT. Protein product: CASSLSTGTEYQPQHF.

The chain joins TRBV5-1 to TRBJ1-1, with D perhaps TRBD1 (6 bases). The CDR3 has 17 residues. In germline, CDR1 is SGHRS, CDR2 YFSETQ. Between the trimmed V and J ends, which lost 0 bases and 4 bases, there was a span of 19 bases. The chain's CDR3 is CASSLAYGDKGPTEAFF. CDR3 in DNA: TGCGCCAGCAGCTTGGCCTACGGGGACAAGGGACCCACTGAAGCTTTCTTT.

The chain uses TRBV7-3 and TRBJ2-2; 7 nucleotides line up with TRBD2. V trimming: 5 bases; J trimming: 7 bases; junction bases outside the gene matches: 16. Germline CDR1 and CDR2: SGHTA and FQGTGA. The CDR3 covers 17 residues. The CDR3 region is CASSPPGREGGGGELFF. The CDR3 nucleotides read TGTGCCAGCAGCCCGCCCGGCAGGGAGGGAGGTGGCGGGGAGCTGTTTTTT.

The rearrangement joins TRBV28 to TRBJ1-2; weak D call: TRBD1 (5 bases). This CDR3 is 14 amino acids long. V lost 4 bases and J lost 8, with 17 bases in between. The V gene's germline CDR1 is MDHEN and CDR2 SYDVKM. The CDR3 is CASSSPSGPLGYTF. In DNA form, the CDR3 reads TGTGCCAGCAGTTCTCCCTCAGGGCCCCTGGGCTACACCTTC.

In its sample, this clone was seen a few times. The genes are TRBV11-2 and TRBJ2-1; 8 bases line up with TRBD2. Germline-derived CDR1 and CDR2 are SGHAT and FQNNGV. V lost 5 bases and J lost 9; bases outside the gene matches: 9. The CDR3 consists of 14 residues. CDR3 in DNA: TGTGCCAGCAGCCGCCTTCGCGGGAGGTCTGAGCAGTTCTTC. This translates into CASSRLRGRSEQFF. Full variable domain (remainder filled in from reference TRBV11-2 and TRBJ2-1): EAGVAQSPRYKIIEKRQSVAFWCNPISGHATLYWYQQILGQGPKLLIQFQNNGVVDDSQLPKDRFSAERLKGVDSTLKIQPAKLEDSAVYLCASSRLRGRSEQFFGPGTRLTVL.

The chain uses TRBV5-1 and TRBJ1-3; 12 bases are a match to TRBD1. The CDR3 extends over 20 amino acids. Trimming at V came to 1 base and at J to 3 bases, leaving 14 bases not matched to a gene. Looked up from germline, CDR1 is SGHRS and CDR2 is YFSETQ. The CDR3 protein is CASSLRAGTGGATSGNTIYF. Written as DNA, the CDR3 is TGCGCCAGCAGCTTGAGAGCCGGGACAGGGGGCGCAACTAGTGGAAACACCATATATTTT.

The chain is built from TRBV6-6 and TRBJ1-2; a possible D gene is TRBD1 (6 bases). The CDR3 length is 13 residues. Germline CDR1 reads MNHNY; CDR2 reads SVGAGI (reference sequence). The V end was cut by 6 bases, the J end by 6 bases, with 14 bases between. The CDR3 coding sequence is TGTGCCAGCAGCCTTGGACAGTATGATGGCTACACCTTC. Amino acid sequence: CASSLGQYDGYTF.

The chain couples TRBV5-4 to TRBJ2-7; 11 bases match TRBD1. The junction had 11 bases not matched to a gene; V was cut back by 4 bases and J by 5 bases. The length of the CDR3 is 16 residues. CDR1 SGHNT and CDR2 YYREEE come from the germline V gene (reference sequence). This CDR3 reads CASSAWTGGEDNEQYF. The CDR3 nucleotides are TGTGCCAGCAGCGCCTGGACAGGGGGCGAGGACAACGAGCAGTACTTC.

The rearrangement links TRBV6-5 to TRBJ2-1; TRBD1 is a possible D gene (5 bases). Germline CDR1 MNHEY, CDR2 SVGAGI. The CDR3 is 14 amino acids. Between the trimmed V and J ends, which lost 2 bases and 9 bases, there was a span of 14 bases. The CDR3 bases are TGTGCCAGCAGTTACCAACCTAGGCAGGGTGAGCAGTTCTTC. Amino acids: CASSYQPRQGEQFF.

In DNA form, the CDR3 reads TGTGCCAGCAGCGTCCGCAGGGGGGATTCACCCCTCCACTTT. Its translation is CASSVRRGDSPLHF. V is TRBV9 and J is TRBJ1-6; 7 nucleotides match TRBD1. CDR1 and CDR2 (germline): SGDLS, YYNGEE. The CDR3 is 14 amino acids. V trimming: 2 bases; J trimming: 8 bases; junction bases outside the gene matches: 4.

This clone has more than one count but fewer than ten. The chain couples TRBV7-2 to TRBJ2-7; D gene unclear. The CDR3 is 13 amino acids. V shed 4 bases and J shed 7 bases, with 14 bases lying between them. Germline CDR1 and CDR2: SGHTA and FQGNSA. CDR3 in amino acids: CASSSLPVKEQYF. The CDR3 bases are TGTGCCAGCAGCTCCCTTCCGGTGAAGGAGCAGTACTTC.

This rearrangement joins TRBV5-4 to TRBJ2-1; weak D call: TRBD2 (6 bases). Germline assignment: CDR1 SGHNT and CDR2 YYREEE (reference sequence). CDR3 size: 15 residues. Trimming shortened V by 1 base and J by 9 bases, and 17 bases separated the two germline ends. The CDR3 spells CASSLFSGISGEQFF. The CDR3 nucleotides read TGTGCCAGCAGCTTGTTTAGCGGAATATCAGGTGAGCAGTTCTTC. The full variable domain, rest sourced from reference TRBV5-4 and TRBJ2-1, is ETGVTQSPTHLIKTRGQQVTLRCSSQSGHNTVSWYQQALGQGPQFIFQYYREEENGRGNFPPRFSGLQFPNYSSELNVNALELDDSALYLCASSLFSGISGEQFFGPGTRLTVL.

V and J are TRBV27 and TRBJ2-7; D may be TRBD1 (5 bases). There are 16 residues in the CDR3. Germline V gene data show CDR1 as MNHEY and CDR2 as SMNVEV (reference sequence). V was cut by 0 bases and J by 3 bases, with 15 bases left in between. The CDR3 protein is CASSLSRGLILYEQYF. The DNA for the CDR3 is TGTGCCAGCAGTTTATCTAGGGGTTTAATCCTCTACGAGCAGTACTTC.

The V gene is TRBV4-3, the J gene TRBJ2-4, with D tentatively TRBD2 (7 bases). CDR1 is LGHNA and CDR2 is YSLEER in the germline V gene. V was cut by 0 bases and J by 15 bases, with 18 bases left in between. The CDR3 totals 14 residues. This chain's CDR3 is CASSQDWGGGVGYF. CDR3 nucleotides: TGCGCCAGCAGCCAAGATTGGGGGGGCGGGGTGGGGTACTTC.

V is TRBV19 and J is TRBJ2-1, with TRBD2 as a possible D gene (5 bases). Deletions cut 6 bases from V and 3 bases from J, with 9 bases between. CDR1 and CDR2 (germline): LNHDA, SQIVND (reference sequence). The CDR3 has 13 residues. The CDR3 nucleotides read TGTGCCAGTAGCGCGGGCATCTACAATGAGCAGTTCTTC. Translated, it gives CASSAGIYNEQFF.

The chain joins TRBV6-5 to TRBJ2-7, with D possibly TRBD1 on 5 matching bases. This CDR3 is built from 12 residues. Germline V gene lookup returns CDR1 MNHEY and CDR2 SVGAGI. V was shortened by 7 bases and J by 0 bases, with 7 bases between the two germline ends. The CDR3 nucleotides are TGTGCCAGCACCGACAGCTCCTACGAGCAGTACTTC. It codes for CASTDSSYEQYF.

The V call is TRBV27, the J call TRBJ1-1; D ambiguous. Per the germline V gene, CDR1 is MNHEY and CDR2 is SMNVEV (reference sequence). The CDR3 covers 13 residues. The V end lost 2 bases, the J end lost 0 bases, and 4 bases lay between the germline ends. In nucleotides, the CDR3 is TGTGCCAGCAGTTTAGTAGTGAACACTGAAGCTTTCTTT. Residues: CASSLVVNTEAFF.